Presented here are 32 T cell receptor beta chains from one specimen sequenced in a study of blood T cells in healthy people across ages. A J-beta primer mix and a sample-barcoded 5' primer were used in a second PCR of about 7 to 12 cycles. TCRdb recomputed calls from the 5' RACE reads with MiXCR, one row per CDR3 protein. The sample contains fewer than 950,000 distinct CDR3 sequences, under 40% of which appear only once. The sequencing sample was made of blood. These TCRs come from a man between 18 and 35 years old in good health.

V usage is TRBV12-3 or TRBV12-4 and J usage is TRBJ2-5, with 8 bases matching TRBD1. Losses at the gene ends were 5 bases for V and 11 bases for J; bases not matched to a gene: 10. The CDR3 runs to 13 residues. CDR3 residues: CASSVDREEEQYF. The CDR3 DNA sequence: TGTGCCAGCAGTGTGGACAGGGAAGAAGAGCAGTACTTC.

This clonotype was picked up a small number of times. The CDR3 bases are TGTGCCAGCAGCCCGGGACTACACCAGCAGACCCAGTACTTC. Its protein product is CASSPGLHQQTQYF. The rearrangement uses TRBV9 and TRBJ2-5; 7 bases line up with TRBD2. Germline values: CDR1 SGDLS, CDR2 YYNGEE. V shed 4 bases, J shed 6 bases, and the junction held 9 bases outside the gene matches. The CDR3 sequence is 14 residues long.

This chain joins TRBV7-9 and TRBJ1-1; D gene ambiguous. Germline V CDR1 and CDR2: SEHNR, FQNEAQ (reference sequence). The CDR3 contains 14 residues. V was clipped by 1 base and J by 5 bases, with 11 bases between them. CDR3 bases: TGTGCCAGCAGCTTAGTGCCGGGAAAAACTGAAGCTTTCTTT. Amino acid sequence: CASSLVPGKTEAFF. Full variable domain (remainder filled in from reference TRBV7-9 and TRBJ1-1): DTGVSQNPRHKITKRGQNVTFRCDPISEHNRLYWYRQTLGQGPEFLTYFQNEAQLEKSRLLSDRFSAERPKGSFSTLEIQRTEQGDSAMYLCASSLVPGKTEAFFGQGTRLTVV.

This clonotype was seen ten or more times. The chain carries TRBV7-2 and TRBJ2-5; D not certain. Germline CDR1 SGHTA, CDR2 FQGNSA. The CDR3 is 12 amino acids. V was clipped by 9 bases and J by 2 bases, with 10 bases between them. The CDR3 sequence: CASSRPQETQYF. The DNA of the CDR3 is TGTGCCAGTAGCCGGCCACAAGAGACCCAGTACTTC.

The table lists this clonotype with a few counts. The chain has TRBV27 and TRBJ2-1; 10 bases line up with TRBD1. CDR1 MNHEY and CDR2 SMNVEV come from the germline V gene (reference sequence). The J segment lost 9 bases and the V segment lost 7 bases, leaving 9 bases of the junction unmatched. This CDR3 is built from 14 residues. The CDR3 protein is CASTRGTGEPEQFF. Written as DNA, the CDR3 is TGTGCCAGCACCCGCGGGACAGGGGAACCTGAGCAGTTCTTC.

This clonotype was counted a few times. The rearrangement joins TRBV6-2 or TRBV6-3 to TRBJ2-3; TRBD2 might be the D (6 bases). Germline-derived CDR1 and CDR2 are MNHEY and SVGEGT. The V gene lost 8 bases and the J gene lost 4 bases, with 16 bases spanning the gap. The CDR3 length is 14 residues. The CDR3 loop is CASDRGGDADTQYF. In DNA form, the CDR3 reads TGTGCCAGCGACCGTGGCGGGGATGCAGATACGCAGTATTTT.

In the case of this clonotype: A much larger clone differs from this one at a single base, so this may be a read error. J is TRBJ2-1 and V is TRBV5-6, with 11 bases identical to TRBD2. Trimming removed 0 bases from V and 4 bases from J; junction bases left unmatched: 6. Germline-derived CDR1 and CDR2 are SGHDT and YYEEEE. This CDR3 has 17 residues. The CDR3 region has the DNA TGTGCCAGCAGCTTGGGGAGCCTAGCGGGGGGTTACAATGAGCAGTTCTTC. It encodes CASSLGSLAGGYNEQFF. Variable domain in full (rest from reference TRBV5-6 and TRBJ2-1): DAGVTQSPTHLIKTRGQQVTLRCSPKSGHDTVSWYQQALGQGPQFIFQYYEEEERQRGNFPDRFSGHQFPNYSSELNVNALLLGDSALYLCASSLGSLAGGYNEQFFGPGTRLTVL.

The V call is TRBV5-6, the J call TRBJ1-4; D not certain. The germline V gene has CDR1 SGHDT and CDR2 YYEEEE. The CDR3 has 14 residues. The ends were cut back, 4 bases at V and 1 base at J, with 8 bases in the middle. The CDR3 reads CASSVRLTNEKLFF. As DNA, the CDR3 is TGTGCCAGCAGCGTCAGACTAACTAATGAAAAACTGTTTTTT. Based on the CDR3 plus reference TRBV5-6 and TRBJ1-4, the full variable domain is DAGVTQSPTHLIKTRGQQVTLRCSPKSGHDTVSWYQQALGQGPQFIFQYYEEEERQRGNFPDRFSGHQFPNYSSELNVNALLLGDSALYLCASSVRLTNEKLFFGSGTQLSVL.

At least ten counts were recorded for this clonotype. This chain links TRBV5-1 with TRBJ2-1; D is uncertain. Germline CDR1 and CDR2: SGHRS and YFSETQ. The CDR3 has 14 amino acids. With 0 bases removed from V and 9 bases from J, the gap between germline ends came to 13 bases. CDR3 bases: TGCGCCAGCAGCTTGGCTTACGTGTCGGGTGAGCAGTTCTTC. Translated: CASSLAYVSGEQFF.

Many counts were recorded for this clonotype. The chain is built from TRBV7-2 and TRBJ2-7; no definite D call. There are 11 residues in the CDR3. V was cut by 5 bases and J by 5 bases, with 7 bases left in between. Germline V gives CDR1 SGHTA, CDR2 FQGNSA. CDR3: CASSDINEQYF. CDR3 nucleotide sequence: TGTGCCAGCAGCGACATCAACGAGCAGTACTTC.

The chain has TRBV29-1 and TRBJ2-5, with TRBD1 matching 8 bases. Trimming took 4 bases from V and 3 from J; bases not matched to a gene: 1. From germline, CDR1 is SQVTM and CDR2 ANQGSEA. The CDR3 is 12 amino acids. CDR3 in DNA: TGCAGCGTTGGGACAGGGAAAGAGACCCAGTACTTC. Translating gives CSVGTGKETQYF.

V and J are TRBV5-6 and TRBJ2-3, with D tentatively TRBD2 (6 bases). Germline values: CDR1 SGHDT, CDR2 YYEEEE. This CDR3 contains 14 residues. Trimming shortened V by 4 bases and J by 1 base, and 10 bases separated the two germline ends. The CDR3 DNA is TGTGCCAGCAGCCGGGACTGGGGCACAGATACGCAGTATTTT. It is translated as CASSRDWGTDTQYF. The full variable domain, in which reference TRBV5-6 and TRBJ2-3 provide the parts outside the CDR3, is DAGVTQSPTHLIKTRGQQVTLRCSPKSGHDTVSWYQQALGQGPQFIFQYYEEEERQRGNFPDRFSGHQFPNYSSELNVNALLLGDSALYLCASSRDWGTDTQYFGPGTRLTVL.

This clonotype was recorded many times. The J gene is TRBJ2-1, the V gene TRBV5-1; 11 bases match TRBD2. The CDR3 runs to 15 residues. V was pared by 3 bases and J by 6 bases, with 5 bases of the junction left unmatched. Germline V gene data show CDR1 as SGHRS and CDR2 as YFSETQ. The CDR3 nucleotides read TGCGCCAGCAGCTCGGGACTAGCGGAGGTCAATGAGCAGTTCTTC. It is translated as CASSSGLAEVNEQFF.

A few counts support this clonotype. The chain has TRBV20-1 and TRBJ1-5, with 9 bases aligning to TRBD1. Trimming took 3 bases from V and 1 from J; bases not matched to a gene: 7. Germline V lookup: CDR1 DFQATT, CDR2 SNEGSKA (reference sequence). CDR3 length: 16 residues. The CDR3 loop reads CSASDRGKESNQPQHF. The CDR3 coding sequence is TGCAGTGCTAGCGACAGGGGGAAGGAGAGCAATCAGCCCCAGCATTTT.

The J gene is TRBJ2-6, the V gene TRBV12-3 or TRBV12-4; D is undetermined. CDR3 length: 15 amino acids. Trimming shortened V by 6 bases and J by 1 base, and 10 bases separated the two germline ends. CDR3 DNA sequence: TGTGCCAGCAGGAAATCAGAGTCTGGGGCCAACGTCCTGACTTTC. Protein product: CASRKSESGANVLTF.

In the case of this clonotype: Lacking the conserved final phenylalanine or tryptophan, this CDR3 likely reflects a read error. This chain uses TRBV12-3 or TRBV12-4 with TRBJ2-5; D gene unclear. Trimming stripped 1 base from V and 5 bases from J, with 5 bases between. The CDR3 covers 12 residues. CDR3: CASSLEGETQYL. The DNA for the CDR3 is TGTGCCAGCAGTTTAGAGGGCGAGACCCAGTACTTA.

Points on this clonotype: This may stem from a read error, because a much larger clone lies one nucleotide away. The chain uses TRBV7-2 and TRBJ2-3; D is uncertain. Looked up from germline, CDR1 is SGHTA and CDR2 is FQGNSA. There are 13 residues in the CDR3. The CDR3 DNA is TGTGCCAGCAGCGTGACAAGCAAAGATACGCAGTATTTT. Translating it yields CASSVTSKDTQYF.

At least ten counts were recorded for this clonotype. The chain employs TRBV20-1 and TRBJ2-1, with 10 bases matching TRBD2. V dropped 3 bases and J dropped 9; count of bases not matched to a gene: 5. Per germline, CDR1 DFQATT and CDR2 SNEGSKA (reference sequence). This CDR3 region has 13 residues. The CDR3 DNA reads TGCAGTGCTAGCCCTAGCGGGGGACTTGAGCAGTTCTTC. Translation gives CSASPSGGLEQFF.

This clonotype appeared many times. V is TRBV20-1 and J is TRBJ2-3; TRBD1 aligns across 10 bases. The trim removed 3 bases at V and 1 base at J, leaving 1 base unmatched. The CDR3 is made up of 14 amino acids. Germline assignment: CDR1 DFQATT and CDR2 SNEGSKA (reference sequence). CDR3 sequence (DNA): TGCAGTGCTAGGGGGACAGGGGGCACAGATACGCAGTATTTT. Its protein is CSARGTGGTDTQYF.

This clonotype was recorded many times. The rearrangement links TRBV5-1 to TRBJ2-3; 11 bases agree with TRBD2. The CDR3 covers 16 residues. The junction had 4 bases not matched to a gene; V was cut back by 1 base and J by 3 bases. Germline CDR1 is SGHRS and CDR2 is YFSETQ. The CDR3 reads CASSLNLAGGTDTQYF. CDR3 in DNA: TGCGCCAGCAGCTTGAACCTAGCGGGGGGTACAGATACGCAGTATTTT.

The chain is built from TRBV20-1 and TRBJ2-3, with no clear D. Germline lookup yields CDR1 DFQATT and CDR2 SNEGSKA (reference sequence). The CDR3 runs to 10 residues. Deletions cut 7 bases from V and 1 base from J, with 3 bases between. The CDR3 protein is CSVGTDTQYF. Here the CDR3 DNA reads TGCAGTGTGGGCACAGATACGCAGTATTTT.

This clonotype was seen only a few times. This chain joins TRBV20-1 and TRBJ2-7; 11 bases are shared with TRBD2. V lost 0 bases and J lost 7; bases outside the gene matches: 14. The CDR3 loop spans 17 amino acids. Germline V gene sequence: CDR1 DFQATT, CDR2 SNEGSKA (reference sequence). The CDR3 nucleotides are TGCAGTGCTAGAGATGAATCCGTACTAGCGGGGGACAATGAGCAGTACTTC. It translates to CSARDESVLAGDNEQYF.

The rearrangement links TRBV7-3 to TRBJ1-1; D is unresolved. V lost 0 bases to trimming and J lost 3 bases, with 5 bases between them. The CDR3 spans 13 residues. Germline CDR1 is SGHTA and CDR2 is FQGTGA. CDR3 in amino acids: CASSLTPDTEAFF. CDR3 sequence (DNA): TGTGCCAGCAGCTTAACCCCAGACACTGAAGCTTTCTTT. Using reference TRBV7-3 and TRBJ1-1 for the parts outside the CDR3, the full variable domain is GAGVSQTPSNKVTEKGKYVELRCDPISGHTALYWYRQSLGQGPEFLIYFQGTGAADDSGLPNDRFFAVRPEGSVSTLKIQRTERGDSAVYLCASSLTPDTEAFFGQGTRLTVV.

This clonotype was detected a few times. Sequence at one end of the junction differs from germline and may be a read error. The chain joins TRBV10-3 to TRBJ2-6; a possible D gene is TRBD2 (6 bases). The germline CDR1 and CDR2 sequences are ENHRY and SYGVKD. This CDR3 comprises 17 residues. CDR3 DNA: TGTGCCATCAGTGAGTCTTTGGGGGGTCCTGGGGCCAACGTCCTGATTTTC. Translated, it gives CAISESLGGPGANVLIF.

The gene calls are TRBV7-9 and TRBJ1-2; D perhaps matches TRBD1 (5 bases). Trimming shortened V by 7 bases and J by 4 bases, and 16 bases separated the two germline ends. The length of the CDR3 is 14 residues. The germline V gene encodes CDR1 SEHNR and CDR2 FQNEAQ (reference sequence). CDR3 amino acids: CASTLGTGIYGYTF. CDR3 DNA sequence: TGTGCCAGCACCCTAGGGACGGGAATCTATGGCTACACCTTC.

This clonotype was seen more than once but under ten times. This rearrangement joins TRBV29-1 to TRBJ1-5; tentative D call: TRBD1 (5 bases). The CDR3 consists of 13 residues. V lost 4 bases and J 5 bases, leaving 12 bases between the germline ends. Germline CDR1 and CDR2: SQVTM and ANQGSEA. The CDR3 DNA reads TGCAGCGTTGGGCGGGGCAGTGATCAGCCCCAGCATTTT. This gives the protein CSVGRGSDQPQHF.

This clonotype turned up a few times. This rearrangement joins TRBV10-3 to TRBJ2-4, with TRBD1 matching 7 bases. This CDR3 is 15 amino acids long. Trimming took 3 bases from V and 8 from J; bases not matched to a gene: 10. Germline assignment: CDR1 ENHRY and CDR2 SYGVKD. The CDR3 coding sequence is TGTGCCATCAGTGAAATCAGGGGGTCGGGGTACATTCAGTACTTC. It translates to CAISEIRGSGYIQYF.

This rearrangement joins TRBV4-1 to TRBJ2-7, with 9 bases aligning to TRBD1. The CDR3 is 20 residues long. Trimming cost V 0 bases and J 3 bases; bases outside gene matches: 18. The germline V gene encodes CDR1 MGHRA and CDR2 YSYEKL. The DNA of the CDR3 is TGCGCCAGCAGCCAAGATCACGGGACAGGGCCTATCTTCATCCGCTACGAGCAGTACTTC. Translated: CASSQDHGTGPIFIRYEQYF.

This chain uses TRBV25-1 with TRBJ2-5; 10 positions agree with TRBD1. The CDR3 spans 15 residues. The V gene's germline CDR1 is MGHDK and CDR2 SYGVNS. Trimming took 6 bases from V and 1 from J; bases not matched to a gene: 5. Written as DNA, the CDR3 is TGTGCCAGCAGGCCTTGGGACAGGGGCCAAGAGACCCAGTACTTC. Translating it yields CASRPWDRGQETQYF.

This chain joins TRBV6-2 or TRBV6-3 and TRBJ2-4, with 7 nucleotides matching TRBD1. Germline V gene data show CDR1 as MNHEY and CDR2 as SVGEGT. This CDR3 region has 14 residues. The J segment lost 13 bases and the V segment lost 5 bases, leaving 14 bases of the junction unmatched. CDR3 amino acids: CASSDRAAAGEQYF. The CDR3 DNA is TGTGCCAGCAGTGACAGGGCTGCCGCAGGGGAGCAGTACTTC.

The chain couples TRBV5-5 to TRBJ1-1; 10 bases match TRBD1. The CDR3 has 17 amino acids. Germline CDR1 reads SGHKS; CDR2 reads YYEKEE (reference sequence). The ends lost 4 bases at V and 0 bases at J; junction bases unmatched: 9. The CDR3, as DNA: TGTGCCAGCAGCCCCGGGAGGGACAGGGGCCTGAACACTGAAGCTTTCTTT. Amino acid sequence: CASSPGRDRGLNTEAFF.

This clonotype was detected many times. The DNA for the CDR3 is TGCAGCGTTGATTGGGACGGGAACTATGGCTACACCTTC. It translates to CSVDWDGNYGYTF. The chain has TRBV29-1 and TRBJ1-2; TRBD1 might be the D (5 bases). CDR3 length equals 13 residues. CDR1 SQVTM and CDR2 ANQGSEA come from the germline V gene. V was shortened by 3 bases and J by 2 bases, with 10 bases between the two germline ends.